Listed below are T cell receptor beta chains from one sample, sequenced in a study of blood T cell repertoires in COVID-19. TCRdb's table, derived via immunoSEQ multiplex PCR, lists solely in-frame clones and lacks some. Among roughly 100,000 clones listed, 70% to 85% were seen once. Sequencing was done on a sample of peripheral blood. These receptor sequences come from a man aged 60-69 years with active or convalescent COVID-19. Both conserved end residues are part of each CDR3. D genes are given only for firm matches. Part of the rows lack a size; the others show once, few, many or a class for expanded clones.

D,size,J,V,CDR3,DNA
TRBD1,few,TRBJ1-1,TRBV28,CASSTGQGPEAFF,TGTGCCAGCAGCACTGGACAGGGGCCTGAAGCTTTCTTT
TRBD2,-,TRBJ2-3,TRBV5-4,CASSSLAGSTDTQYF,TGTGCCAGCAGCTCTCTAGCGGGAAGCACAGATACGCAGTATTTT
-,-,TRBJ1-4,TRBV4-1,CASSPSGGGPILPTNEKLFF,TGCGCCAGCAGCCCCTCCGGCGGGGGGCCAATCCTTCCAACTAATGAAAAACTGTTTTTT
-,-,TRBJ1-2,TRBV2,CASSVTGRGYTF,TGTGCCAGCAGTGTTACAGGCCGGGGCTACACCTTC
TRBD1,-,TRBJ1-4,TRBV27,CASSLRTGVREKLFF,TGTGCCAGCAGTTTACGGACAGGGGTGAGGGAAAAACTGTTTTTT
TRBD2,-,TRBJ2-7,TRBV7-9,CASSSGLAGASEQYF,TGTGCCAGCAGCTCGGGACTAGCGGGAGCGTCCGAGCAGTACTTC
TRBD1,-,TRBJ2-2,TRBV29-1,CSVVVTGRAGELFF,TGCAGCGTTGTCGTGACAGGGCGTGCCGGGGAGCTGTTTTTT
TRBD1,-,TRBJ1-2,TRBV6-2/TRBV6-3,CASSQRRDRLNYGYTF,TGTGCCAGCAGTCAACGCCGGGACAGGCTGAACTATGGCTACACCTTC
TRBD1,once,TRBJ2-5,TRBV19,CASSKRQGAETQYF,TGTGCCAGTAGTAAACGACAGGGAGCGGAGACCCAGTACTTC
TRBD2,once,TRBJ2-5,TRBV4-2,CASSPSASGLAITVGTQYF,TGTGCCAGCAGCCCCTCGGCATCAGGACTAGCCATCACAGTCGGGACCCAGTACTTC
TRBD2,-,TRBJ2-2,TRBV11-2,CASTAGLAGHTGELFF,TGTGCCAGCACCGCGGGACTAGCGGGGCACACCGGGGAGCTGTTTTTT
TRBD1,-,TRBJ1-1,TRBV6-5,CASSYSAGGTEAFF,TGTGCCAGCAGTTACTCCGCAGGGGGCACTGAAGCTTTCTTT
-,few,TRBJ1-6,TRBV27,CASSLSGGSYNSPLHF,TGTGCCAGCAGTTTATCAGGGGGCTCCTATAATTCACCCCTCCACTTT
TRBD2,-,TRBJ2-3,TRBV7-2,CASSLASGSADTQYF,TGTGCCAGCAGCCTTGCTAGCGGGAGCGCGGATACGCAGTATTTT
TRBD1,-,TRBJ2-1,TRBV6-6,CASRDPGGKDHEQFF,TGTGCCAGCAGAGATCCAGGGGGAAAAGACCATGAGCAGTTCTTC
TRBD1,-,TRBJ2-2,TRBV24-1,CATSRTGLNTGELFF,TGTGCCACCAGCAGGACAGGGCTGAACACCGGGGAGCTGTTTTTT
-,-,TRBJ1-5,TRBV30,CAWSEAFNQPQHF,TGTGCCTGGAGCGAGGCGTTCAATCAGCCCCAGCATTTT
TRBD1,-,TRBJ1-5,TRBV27,CASRLGGTGGFNQPQHF,TGTGCCAGCAGGCTGGGGGGGACAGGGGGCTTTAATCAGCCCCAGCATTTT
TRBD1,-,TRBJ2-2,TRBV11-3,CASSLGQGAVTGELFF,TGTGCCAGCAGCTTAGGACAGGGGGCAGTAACCGGGGAGCTGTTTTTT
TRBD1,-,TRBJ2-2,TRBV10-2,CASRQGLAGELFF,TGCGCCAGCAGACAGGGGTTAGCCGGGGAGCTGTTTTTT
-,-,TRBJ1-1,TRBV6-1,CASSEARGTEAFF,TGTGCCAGCAGTGAAGCGCGCGGCACTGAAGCTTTCTTT
-,-,TRBJ1-3,TRBV5-1,CASSLDLSGNTIYF,TGCGCCAGCAGCTTGGATCTCTCTGGAAACACCATATATTTT
TRBD1,-,TRBJ1-2,TRBV19,CASKGADSHYGYTF,TGTGCCAGTAAGGGGGCGGACAGCCACTATGGCTACACCTTC
TRBD1,-,TRBJ2-1,TRBV6-5,CASRWDRDEQFF,TGTGCCAGCAGATGGGACAGGGATGAGCAGTTCTTC
TRBD1,-,TRBJ1-2,TRBV27,CASSSGAGTGMTLDYGYTF,TGTGCCAGCAGTTCCGGTGCCGGGACAGGTATGACCCTGGACTATGGCTACACCTTC
TRBD1,-,TRBJ1-2,TRBV27,CASSFTGGYGYTF,TGTGCCAGCAGTTTCACAGGGGGCTATGGCTACACCTTC
TRBD1,-,TRBJ2-5,TRBV11-3,CASSSQAGHRGRETQYF,TGTGCCAGCAGCTCGCAGGCCGGACACAGGGGTCGGGAGACCCAGTACTTC
TRBD2,-,TRBJ2-7,TRBV27,CASSPRRASGGAHEQYF,TGTGCCAGCAGTCCCCGCCGGGCTAGCGGTGGGGCCCACGAGCAGTACTTC
TRBD1,once,TRBJ1-2,TRBV6-5,CASSYSTGAQEGYTF,TGTGCCAGCAGTTACTCGACAGGGGCCCAGGAGGGCTACACCTTC
TRBD1,-,TRBJ1-6,TRBV7-8,CASSIRTGISSPLHF,TGTGCCAGCAGCATACGGACAGGGATTAGTTCACCCCTCCACTTT
-,-,TRBJ2-5,TRBV11-2,CASSRSPGPLQETQYF,TGTGCCAGCAGCCGATCCCCAGGGCCTCTCCAAGAGACCCAGTACTTC
TRBD2,-,TRBJ2-1,TRBV7-8,CASSLDGFSGNEQFF,TGTGCCAGCAGCTTAGACGGGTTTAGCGGGAATGAGCAGTTCTTC
TRBD2,-,TRBJ2-1,TRBV7-9,CASSSRLASYNEQFF,TGTGCCAGCAGCTCAAGACTAGCGTCCTACAATGAGCAGTTCTTC
TRBD2,many,TRBJ2-3,TRBV19,CASSSLGGSTDTQYF,TGTGCCAGTAGTAGTCTCGGGGGGTCCACAGATACGCAGTATTTT
TRBD2,-,TRBJ2-5,TRBV28,CASSPTSGQETQYF,TGTGCCAGCAGTCCGACTAGCGGCCAAGAGACCCAGTACTTC
-,-,TRBJ2-3,TRBV9,CASSVGGGAATDTQYF,TGTGCCAGCAGCGTAGGTGGAGGGGCCGCCACAGATACGCAGTATTTT
-,-,TRBJ1-1,TRBV28,CASSPQMNTEAFF,TGTGCCAGCAGCCCCCAGATGAACACTGAAGCTTTCTTT
TRBD1,few,TRBJ1-6,TRBV5-1,CASSSTGVGNSPLHF,TGCGCCAGCAGCTCGACAGGGGTAGGTAATTCACCCCTCCACTTT
TRBD2,-,TRBJ2-3,TRBV20-1,CSASWGRGPDTQYF,TGCAGTGCTAGTTGGGGGAGGGGACCAGATACGCAGTATTTT
-,-,TRBJ1-4,TRBV4-1,CASSQGVIEAKLFF,TGCGCCAGCAGCCAAGGTGTTATAGAGGCGAAACTGTTTTTT
-,few,TRBJ1-1,TRBV12-3/TRBV12-4,CASRSRDTEAFF,TGTGCCAGCAGAAGCAGGGACACTGAAGCTTTCTTT
-,-,TRBJ1-4,TRBV7-9,CASSFWREATNEKLFF,TGTGCCAGCAGCTTCTGGCGGGAGGCAACTAATGAAAAATTGTTTTTT
TRBD1,-,TRBJ1-3,TRBV11-2,CASSLEWTGSSTIYF,TGTGCCAGCAGCTTAGAGTGGACAGGTTCCAGCACCATATATTTT
TRBD1,-,TRBJ1-1,TRBV5-1,CASSLQGKNTEAFF,TGCGCCAGCAGCCTACAGGGGAAAAACACTGAAGCTTTCTTT
TRBD2,-,TRBJ2-3,TRBV5-1,CASSLGGSFGDTQYF,TGCGCCAGCAGCTTGGGCGGGAGCTTCGGAGATACGCAGTATTTT
-,-,TRBJ2-5,TRBV4-1,CASSQLALMRGTQYF,TGCGCCAGCAGCCAACTAGCGTTAATGAGGGGGACCCAGTACTTC
-,-,TRBJ1-5,TRBV11-2,CASSVAASVGYQPQHF,TGTGCCAGCAGCGTCGCAGCGAGTGTTGGCTATCAGCCCCAGCATTTT
-,-,TRBJ1-1,TRBV7-9,CASSLGGITEAFF,TGTGCCAGCAGCTTGGGGGGTATCACTGAAGCTTTCTTT